A single sample gave rise to the 5 T cell receptor beta chains below, sequenced in a study of T cell responses to AZD1222 COVID-19 vaccine. Libraries were prepared by immunoSEQ multiplex PCR; TCRdb keeps only in-frame clonotypes and omits some of them. The sample contains about 70,000 clones, 83% of which appear only once. Sequences were derived from peripheral blood, sampled 28 days after the second AZD1222 dose. Receptors originate from an adult who received the AZD1222 COVID-19 vaccine.

The rearrangement links TRBV12-5 to TRBJ1-6; no clear D gene. CDR3 length: 17 amino acids. CDR1 LGHNT and CDR2 FRNRAP come from the germline V gene. V was clipped by 0 bases and J by 8 bases, with 17 bases between them. CDR3: CASGLVLQAAVDSPLHF. The CDR3 nucleotides read TGTGCTAGTGGTTTGGTACTTCAGGCCGCGGTCGATTCACCCCTCCACTTT.

The gene calls are TRBV4-2 and TRBJ2-5; possible D gene TRBD1, 5 bases. This CDR3 region has 14 residues. Trimming left V 5 bases short and J 2 bases short, with 12 bases between. Looked up from germline, CDR1 is LGHNA and CDR2 is YNFKEQ. The DNA of the CDR3 is TGTGCCAGCAGCGCCGGAAGACAGCAAGAGACCCAGTACTTC. It translates to CASSAGRQQETQYF.

The V and J genes are TRBV7-2 and TRBJ2-7; TRBD2 agrees at 7 bases. The CDR3 contains 15 residues. V dropped 3 bases and J dropped 2; count of bases not matched to a gene: 7. Germline V gene lookup returns CDR1 SGHTA and CDR2 FQGNSA. The CDR3, as DNA: TGTGCCAGCAGCTTTCGAGCGGGGAGGACCTACGAGCAGTACTTC. It codes for CASSFRAGRTYEQYF.

The chain joins TRBV13 to TRBJ2-7; D is ambiguous. The CDR3 has 14 amino acids. The germline V and J ends were trimmed by 4 bases and 0 bases, with 10 bases remaining between them. Germline CDR1 reads PRHDT; CDR2 reads FYEKMQ (reference sequence). Written as DNA, the CDR3 is TGTGCCAGCAGCTCCGGATTCGACTCCTACGAGCAGTACTTC. This translates into CASSSGFDSYEQYF.

The chain joins TRBV3-1 (or the pseudogene TRBV3-2) to TRBJ2-1; D gene unclear. This CDR3 comprises 15 residues. V was cut by 0 bases and J by 5 bases, with 11 bases left in between. Germline loops: CDR1 LGHDT, CDR2 YNNKEL (reference sequence). The CDR3 protein is CASSQDLVRNNEQFF. The CDR3 DNA is TGTGCCAGCAGCCAAGATCTAGTGCGGAACAATGAGCAGTTCTTC.